Listed below are T cell receptor beta chains from one sample, sequenced in a study of identical twins. TCRdb used MiXCR to reprocess the 5' RACE reads, holding one entry per CDR3 protein. The data hold approximately 410,000 distinct CDR3 sequences, with roughly 20% observed a single time. The sequenced sample was naive T cells sorted from blood. Receptors originate from a man aged 50 to 59 in good health. The CDR3 runs from the conserved cysteine through the conserved F or W. A D gene is named only where the DNA matches it firmly. A row's size may be missing; if present it is once, few, many or a size class.

cdr3_nt: TGTGCCAGCAGCAAAGCGGGACTGCCCTATCTTAACTATGGCTACACCTTC; cdr3_aa: CASSKAGLPYLNYGYTF; d_call: .; j_call: TRBJ1-2; clone_size: many; v_call: TRBV21-1
cdr3_nt: TGTGCCAGCAGCCAGTCATTCTACGAGCAGTACTTC; cdr3_aa: CASSQSFYEQYF; d_call: .; j_call: TRBJ2-7; clone_size: few; v_call: TRBV5-8
cdr3_nt: TGCGCCAGCAGCTTGTTCAGGGCCCGGGGACTTTACAATGAGCAGTTCTTC; cdr3_aa: CASSLFRARGLYNEQFF; d_call: .; j_call: TRBJ2-1; clone_size: few; v_call: TRBV5-1
cdr3_nt: TGCGCCAGCAGCCTAGAGACCTTCTCCTACAATGAGCAGTTCTTC; cdr3_aa: CASSLETFSYNEQFF; d_call: .; j_call: TRBJ2-1; clone_size: many; v_call: TRBV5-1
cdr3_nt: TGTGCCAGTACTAATCCGGGGCGCGCTGGGGCCAACGTCCTGACTTTC; cdr3_aa: CASTNPGRAGANVLTF; d_call: .; j_call: TRBJ2-6; clone_size: .; v_call: TRBV6-1
cdr3_nt: TGCGCCAGCAGCTTGGGGACAGGGGGATCGAGCGAGCAGTACTTC; cdr3_aa: CASSLGTGGSSEQYF; d_call: TRBD1; j_call: TRBJ2-7; clone_size: few; v_call: TRBV5-1
cdr3_nt: TGTGCCAGCAGCCCTCACCCCCGGAATGAGCAGTTCTTC; cdr3_aa: CASSPHPRNEQFF; d_call: .; j_call: TRBJ2-1; clone_size: few; v_call: TRBV7-2
cdr3_nt: TGTGCCAGCAGCGCCCCTTGGGAGACCCAGTACTTC; cdr3_aa: CASSAPWETQYF; d_call: .; j_call: TRBJ2-5; clone_size: .; v_call: TRBV7-2
cdr3_nt: TGCGCCACCCGGGTTGGGCTAGCGGGTGGAACCTCGAACACCGGGGAGCTGTTTTTT; cdr3_aa: CATRVGLAGGTSNTGELFF; d_call: TRBD2; j_call: TRBJ2-2; clone_size: many; v_call: TRBV5-1
cdr3_nt: TGCAGCTTCACAGGGGGCCACGAGCAGTACTTC; cdr3_aa: CSFTGGHEQYF; d_call: TRBD1; j_call: TRBJ2-7; clone_size: many; v_call: TRBV29-1
cdr3_nt: TGTGCCAGTTCCAGGGTGGGGAACACCGGGGAGCTGTTTTTT; cdr3_aa: CASSRVGNTGELFF; d_call: .; j_call: TRBJ2-2; clone_size: .; v_call: TRBV27
cdr3_nt: TGTGCCAGCAGACTAAATGCCGGGACTAGCGGGACCCAGTACTTC; cdr3_aa: CASRLNAGTSGTQYF; d_call: TRBD2; j_call: TRBJ2-5; clone_size: .; v_call: TRBV4-2
cdr3_nt: TGTGCCAGCGGAGGAATTCGCGACAGGACATCCTACAATGAGCAGTTCTTC; cdr3_aa: CASGGIRDRTSYNEQFF; d_call: .; j_call: TRBJ2-1; clone_size: few; v_call: TRBV11-1
cdr3_nt: TGTGCCAGCAGCTTCCAACCGGGACAGGGCCACGAGCAGTACTTC; cdr3_aa: CASSFQPGQGHEQYF; d_call: TRBD1; j_call: TRBJ2-7; clone_size: .; v_call: TRBV7-8
cdr3_nt: TGTGCCATCAGTGAGTCCCAGGGAAGGGGGAATCAGCCCCAGCATTTT; cdr3_aa: CAISESQGRGNQPQHF; d_call: .; j_call: TRBJ1-5; clone_size: few; v_call: TRBV10-3
cdr3_nt: TGTGCCACCAGCAGGGACAGTACCTACGAGCAGTACTTC; cdr3_aa: CATSRDSTYEQYF; d_call: .; j_call: TRBJ2-7; clone_size: .; v_call: TRBV15
cdr3_nt: TGTGCCAGCAGCTTACTAGCGGGGAAGAACTACGAGCAGTACTTC; cdr3_aa: CASSLLAGKNYEQYF; d_call: TRBD2; j_call: TRBJ2-7; clone_size: .; v_call: TRBV11-1
cdr3_nt: TGTGCCAGCAGCCGACTAGCGGGCGGGGGCGAGCAGTACTTC; cdr3_aa: CASSRLAGGGEQYF; d_call: TRBD2; j_call: TRBJ2-7; clone_size: few; v_call: TRBV5-6
cdr3_nt: TGTGCCAGCAGCGTAGGATGGGAATTGAACACTGAAGCTTTCTTT; cdr3_aa: CASSVGWELNTEAFF; d_call: .; j_call: TRBJ1-1; clone_size: many; v_call: TRBV9
cdr3_nt: TGTGCCAGCAGTTTTGGCGTCGGAGCCCCCGATACGCAGTATTTT; cdr3_aa: CASSFGVGAPDTQYF; d_call: .; j_call: TRBJ2-3; clone_size: .; v_call: TRBV27
cdr3_nt: TGCAGTGCTAGAGATGGAGCCTCATCACGGGCCTCAGGAAAGACCCAGTACTTC; cdr3_aa: CSARDGASSRASGKTQYF; d_call: .; j_call: TRBJ2-5; clone_size: .; v_call: TRBV20-1
cdr3_nt: TGTGCCAGCAGCCAAGTGGGACAGGGGACCGAGCAGTACTTC; cdr3_aa: CASSQVGQGTEQYF; d_call: TRBD1; j_call: TRBJ2-7; clone_size: .; v_call: TRBV4-2
cdr3_nt: TGTGCCAGCAGTTCGGGACTACGGAAGAAAGAGTTCTTC; cdr3_aa: CASSSGLRKKEFF; d_call: TRBD2; j_call: TRBJ2-1; clone_size: .; v_call: TRBV6-5
cdr3_nt: TGTGCCAGCAGCTTAATGTCCGGGGCGGAGACCCAGTACTTC; cdr3_aa: CASSLMSGAETQYF; d_call: .; j_call: TRBJ2-5; clone_size: many; v_call: TRBV11-2
cdr3_nt: TGTGCCAGCAGTGAGCCCGGCAATGAGCAGTTCTTC; cdr3_aa: CASSEPGNEQFF; d_call: .; j_call: TRBJ2-1; clone_size: few; v_call: TRBV2
cdr3_nt: TGTGCCAGCTCACCCGAACAGGGGCATAGCAATCAGCCCCAGCATTTT; cdr3_aa: CASSPEQGHSNQPQHF; d_call: TRBD1; j_call: TRBJ1-5; clone_size: .; v_call: TRBV18
cdr3_nt: TGCGCCAGCAGCCAAGATGGTACACAGGGGGTTGGCAATGAGCAGTTCTTC; cdr3_aa: CASSQDGTQGVGNEQFF; d_call: TRBD1; j_call: TRBJ2-1; clone_size: many; v_call: TRBV4-3
cdr3_nt: TGTGCCAGCAGCCCCTCGGGGGGCGTACTTTCACCCCTCCACTTT; cdr3_aa: CASSPSGGVLSPLHF; d_call: .; j_call: TRBJ1-6; clone_size: many; v_call: TRBV7-2
cdr3_nt: TGCGCCAGCAGCCTCCCCCGAGGGAGTGAGGGAGATACGCAGTATTTT; cdr3_aa: CASSLPRGSEGDTQYF; d_call: .; j_call: TRBJ2-3; clone_size: many; v_call: TRBV5-1
cdr3_nt: TGCAGTGCTAGCGGGCCAGGGGTACACTACGAGCAGTACTTC; cdr3_aa: CSASGPGVHYEQYF; d_call: .; j_call: TRBJ2-7; clone_size: many; v_call: TRBV20-1
cdr3_nt: TGTGCCAGCAGGGCCGGGTCTTCCCCGTCGAGCAATCAGCCCCAGCATTTT; cdr3_aa: CASRAGSSPSSNQPQHF; d_call: .; j_call: TRBJ1-5; clone_size: few; v_call: TRBV5-5
cdr3_nt: TGTGCCAGCAGCTTGGACGGAAACACCATATATTTT; cdr3_aa: CASSLDGNTIYF; d_call: .; j_call: TRBJ1-3; clone_size: .; v_call: TRBV5-5
cdr3_nt: TGTGCCAGCAGCTTAGACCCCAGGGATGAGCAGTTCTTC; cdr3_aa: CASSLDPRDEQFF; d_call: .; j_call: TRBJ2-1; clone_size: few; v_call: TRBV11-1
cdr3_nt: TGCGCCAGCAGCCGCCCGGACGGAAACTATGGCTACACCTTC; cdr3_aa: CASSRPDGNYGYTF; d_call: .; j_call: TRBJ1-2; clone_size: many; v_call: TRBV4-1
cdr3_nt: TGCAGCGTTGAAGATGAGTACGAAGATGAGCAGTTCTTC; cdr3_aa: CSVEDEYEDEQFF; d_call: .; j_call: TRBJ2-1; clone_size: many; v_call: TRBV29-1
cdr3_nt: TGTGCCAGCACCTCCCGGGAGGGCCCTTATTATACGCAGTATTTT; cdr3_aa: CASTSREGPYYTQYF; d_call: TRBD2; j_call: TRBJ2-3; clone_size: few; v_call: TRBV6-1
cdr3_nt: TGTGCCAGCAGCCTGCCGTTGACTAGCGGGAACAATGAGCAGTTCTTC; cdr3_aa: CASSLPLTSGNNEQFF; d_call: TRBD2; j_call: TRBJ2-1; clone_size: many; v_call: TRBV7-2
cdr3_nt: TGTGCCAGCAGTTACAAGGACGGGGAGCTGTTTTTT; cdr3_aa: CASSYKDGELFF; d_call: .; j_call: TRBJ2-2; clone_size: many; v_call: TRBV6-6
cdr3_nt: TGTGCCACCAGTGCCAACAGTAACCTCAATGAAAAACTGTTTTTT; cdr3_aa: CATSANSNLNEKLFF; d_call: .; j_call: TRBJ1-4; clone_size: .; v_call: TRBV24-1
cdr3_nt: TGCGCCAGCAGCCCATCAGGGGCATGGGGGGAGACCCAGTACTTC; cdr3_aa: CASSPSGAWGETQYF; d_call: .; j_call: TRBJ2-5; clone_size: few; v_call: TRBV5-1
cdr3_nt: TGCAGCGTGGGGACAGCCACAGATACGCAGTATTTT; cdr3_aa: CSVGTATDTQYF; d_call: TRBD1; j_call: TRBJ2-3; clone_size: .; v_call: TRBV29-1
cdr3_nt: TGTGCCAGCAGCTTACTCGGACAGGGGGCGAACGAGCAGTACTTC; cdr3_aa: CASSLLGQGANEQYF; d_call: TRBD1; j_call: TRBJ2-7; clone_size: .; v_call: TRBV7-8
cdr3_nt: TGCAGCGTTGGGACAGGGGAAACAGATACGCAGTATTTT; cdr3_aa: CSVGTGETDTQYF; d_call: TRBD1; j_call: TRBJ2-3; clone_size: few; v_call: TRBV29-1
cdr3_nt: TGCAGTGCTCTTAACCTCCGGGGGTCCTACAATGAGCAGTTCTTC; cdr3_aa: CSALNLRGSYNEQFF; d_call: .; j_call: TRBJ2-1; clone_size: .; v_call: TRBV20-1
cdr3_nt: TGTGCCAGCAGTACCCAGAGCTTTGCTGAAGCTTTCTTT; cdr3_aa: CASSTQSFAEAFF; d_call: .; j_call: TRBJ1-1; clone_size: few; v_call: TRBV6-2/TRBV6-3
cdr3_nt: TGTGCCAGCAGCTCCATGGACAGCTCCTACAATGAGCAGTTCTTC; cdr3_aa: CASSSMDSSYNEQFF; d_call: .; j_call: TRBJ2-1; clone_size: few; v_call: TRBV5-6